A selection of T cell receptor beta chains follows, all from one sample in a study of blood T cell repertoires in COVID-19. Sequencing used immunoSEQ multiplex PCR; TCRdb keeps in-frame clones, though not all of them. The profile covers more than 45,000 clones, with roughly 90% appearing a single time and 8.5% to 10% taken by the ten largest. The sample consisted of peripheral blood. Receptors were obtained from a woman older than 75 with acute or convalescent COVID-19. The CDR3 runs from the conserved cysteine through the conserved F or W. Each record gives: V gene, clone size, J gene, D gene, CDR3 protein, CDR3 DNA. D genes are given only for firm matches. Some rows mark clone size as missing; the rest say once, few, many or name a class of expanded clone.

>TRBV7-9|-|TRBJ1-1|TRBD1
CASSTPTGAEAFF
TGTGCCAGCAGCACACCGACAGGGGCTGAAGCTTTCTTT
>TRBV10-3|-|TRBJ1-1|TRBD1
CAISVTGDRAEAFF
TGTGCCATCAGTGTGACCGGGGACAGGGCTGAAGCTTTCTTT
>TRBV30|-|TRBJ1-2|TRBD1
CAWDAGGRYGYTF
TGTGCCTGGGACGCAGGGGGCAGATATGGCTACACCTTC
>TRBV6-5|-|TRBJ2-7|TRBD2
CASSKGLAYAEQYF
TGTGCCAGCAGTAAGGGACTAGCGTACGCCGAGCAGTACTTC
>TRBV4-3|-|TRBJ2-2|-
CASSQAGLGGTGELFF
TGCGCCAGCAGCCAAGCCGGCCTAGGGGGCACCGGGGAGCTGTTTTTT
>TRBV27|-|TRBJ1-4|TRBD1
CASSLSTGYKEKLFF
TGTGCCAGCAGTCTCTCGACAGGGTATAAGGAAAAACTGTTTTTT
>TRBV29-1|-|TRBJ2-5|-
CSAGQGGRVETQYF
TGCAGCGCCGGACAGGGAGGGAGGGTGGAGACCCAGTACTTC
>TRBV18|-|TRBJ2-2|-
CASSPWEDTGELFF
TGTGCCAGCTCACCCTGGGAGGACACCGGGGAGCTGTTTTTT
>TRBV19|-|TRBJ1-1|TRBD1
CASSNRDRYTEAFF
TGTGCCAGTAGTAACCGGGACAGGTACACTGAAGCTTTCTTT
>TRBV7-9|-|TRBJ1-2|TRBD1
CASSRARDRTLYGYTF
TGTGCCAGCAGCCGCGCCCGGGACAGGACCCTCTATGGCTACACCTTC
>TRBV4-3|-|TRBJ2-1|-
CASSQDRAPDYEQFF
TGCGCCAGCAGCCAAGACAGGGCACCTGATTATGAGCAGTTCTTC
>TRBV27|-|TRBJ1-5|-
CASSFFGGGANQPQHF
TGTGCCAGCAGTTTCTTCGGGGGAGGGGCCAATCAGCCCCAGCATTTT
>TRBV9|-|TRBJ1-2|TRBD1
CASSDSDRNLNYGYTF
TGTGCCAGCAGCGACTCGGACAGGAACCTTAACTATGGCTACACCTTC
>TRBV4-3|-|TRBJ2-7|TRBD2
CASSQDLGLAGGLFEQYF
TGCGCCAGCAGCCAAGATCTCGGACTAGCGGGAGGGCTATTCGAGCAGTACTTC
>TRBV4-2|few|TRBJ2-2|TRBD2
CASSQSPGLAGINTGELFF
TGTGCCAGCAGCCAGTCACCGGGACTAGCGGGTATTAACACCGGGGAGCTGTTTTTT
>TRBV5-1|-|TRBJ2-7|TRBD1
CASSVGQGTHEQYF
TGCGCCAGCAGCGTGGGACAGGGCACCCACGAGCAGTACTTC
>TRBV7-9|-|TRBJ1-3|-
CASSFGPLSGNTIYF
TGTGCCAGCAGCTTTGGCCCTCTCTCTGGAAACACCATATATTTT
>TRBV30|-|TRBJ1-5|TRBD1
CAWWSTRDRGGEGNQPQHF
TGTGCCTGGTGGTCAACCCGGGACAGGGGGGGGGAGGGCAATCAGCCCCAGCATTTT
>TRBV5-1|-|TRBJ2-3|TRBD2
CASSLAAGAADTQYF
TGCGCCAGCAGCTTGGCGGCGGGAGCGGCAGATACGCAGTATTTT
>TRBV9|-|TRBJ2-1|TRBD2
CASSSGTSGPSYNEQFF
TGTGCCAGCAGCTCCGGGACTAGCGGCCCCTCTTACAATGAGCAGTTCTTC
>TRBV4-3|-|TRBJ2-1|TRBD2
CASSQGSGAYNEQFF
TGCGCCAGCAGCCAAGGAAGCGGGGCCTACAATGAGCAGTTCTTC
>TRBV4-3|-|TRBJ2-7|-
CASSQDGGNDEQYF
TGCGCCAGCAGCCAAGATGGAGGGAACGACGAGCAGTACTTC
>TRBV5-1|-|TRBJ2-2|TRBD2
CASSVSSGNTGELFF
TGCGCCAGCAGCGTATCTAGCGGGAACACCGGGGAGCTGTTTTTT
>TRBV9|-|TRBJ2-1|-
CASSKDPSSYEQFF
TGTGCCAGCAGCAAAGACCCTAGTTCCTATGAGCAGTTCTTC
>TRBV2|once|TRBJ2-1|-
CASSVATWGRGGYNEQFF
TGTGCCAGCAGTGTAGCGACTTGGGGGAGAGGAGGGTACAATGAGCAGTTCTTC
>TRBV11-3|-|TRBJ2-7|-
CASSLDRGVGEQYF
TGTGCCAGCAGCTTAGATCGCGGGGTGGGGGAGCAGTACTTC
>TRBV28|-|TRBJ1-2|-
CASSFSLGGNYGYTF
TGTGCCAGCAGTTTCTCCCTTGGAGGTAACTATGGCTACACCTTC
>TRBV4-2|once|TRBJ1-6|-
CASSQEIDSNSPLHF
TGTGCCAGCAGCCAAGAAATCGACAGTAATTCACCCCTCCACTTT
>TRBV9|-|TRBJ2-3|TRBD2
CASSSRGGDTQYF
TGTGCCAGCAGCTCCCGGGGGGGTGATACGCAGTATTTT
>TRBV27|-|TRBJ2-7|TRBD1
CASSSLTGAEYEQYF
TGTGCCAGCAGTTCTCTTACAGGGGCGGAGTACGAGCAGTACTTC
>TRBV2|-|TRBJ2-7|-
CASSATAGEQYF
TGTGCCAGCAGTGCCACTGCGGGCGAGCAGTACTTC
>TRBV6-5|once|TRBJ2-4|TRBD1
CASSLDRGQNIQYF
TGTGCCAGCAGCCTGGACAGGGGACAAAACATTCAGTACTTC
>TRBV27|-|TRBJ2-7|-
CASSTLGRAYEQYF
TGTGCCAGCAGTACCCTCGGGAGAGCCTACGAGCAGTACTTC
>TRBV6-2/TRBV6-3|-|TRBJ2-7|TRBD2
CASSYISGRAPTYEQYF
TGTGCCAGCAGTTACATCAGCGGGAGGGCCCCTACCTACGAGCAGTACTTC
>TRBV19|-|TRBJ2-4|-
CASSNPGDKNIQYF
TGTGCCAGTAGTAACCCCGGGGACAAAAACATTCAGTACTTC
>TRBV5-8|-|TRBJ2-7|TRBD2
CASSFSGMTYEQYF
TGTGCCAGCAGCTTTAGCGGGATGACCTACGAGCAGTACTTC
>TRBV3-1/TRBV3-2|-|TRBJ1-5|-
CASVLEETNQPQHF
TGTGCCAGCGTTTTAGAGGAGACCAACCAGCCCCAGCATTTT
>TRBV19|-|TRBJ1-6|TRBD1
CASSPGQDNSPLHF
TGTGCCAGTAGCCCGGGACAGGATAATTCACCCCTCCACTTT
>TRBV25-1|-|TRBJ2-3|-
CASSEPRGRGSTDTQYF
TGTGCCAGCAGTGAACCCCGGGGCAGGGGAAGCACAGATACGCAGTATTTT
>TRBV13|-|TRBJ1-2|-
CASSPPQGANYGYTF
TGTGCCAGCAGCCCCCCTCAGGGCGCGAACTATGGCTACACCTTC
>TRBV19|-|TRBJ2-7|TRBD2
CASSSRTSGSSWQYF
TGTGCCAGTAGTTCTCGGACTAGCGGGAGTAGTTGGCAGTACTTC
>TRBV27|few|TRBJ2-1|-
CASSLLDPGVSSEQFF
TGTGCCAGCAGTTTACTAGACCCCGGGGTTTCTAGTGAGCAGTTCTTC
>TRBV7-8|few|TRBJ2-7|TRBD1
CASSVQGFGYEQYF
TGTGCCAGCAGCGTACAGGGGTTTGGCTACGAGCAGTACTTC
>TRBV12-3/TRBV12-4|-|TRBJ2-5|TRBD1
CASGGQAEETQYF
TGTGCCAGCGGAGGACAGGCCGAAGAGACCCAGTACTTC
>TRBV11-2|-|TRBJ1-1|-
CASSLDMGRNTEAFF
TGTGCCAGCAGCTTAGATATGGGCAGGAACACTGAAGCTTTCTTT
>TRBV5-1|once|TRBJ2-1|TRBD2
CASSTVAGGSYNEQFF
TGCGCCAGCAGCACCGTAGCGGGAGGATCCTACAATGAGCAGTTCTTC
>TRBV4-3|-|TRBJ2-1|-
CASSQDPRVNEQFF
TGCGCCAGCAGCCAAGATCCCAGGGTAAATGAGCAGTTCTTC
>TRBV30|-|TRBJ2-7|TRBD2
CACPFPFAGDNYEQYF
TGTGCCTGTCCTTTTCCGTTCGCGGGAGACAACTACGAGCAGTACTTC